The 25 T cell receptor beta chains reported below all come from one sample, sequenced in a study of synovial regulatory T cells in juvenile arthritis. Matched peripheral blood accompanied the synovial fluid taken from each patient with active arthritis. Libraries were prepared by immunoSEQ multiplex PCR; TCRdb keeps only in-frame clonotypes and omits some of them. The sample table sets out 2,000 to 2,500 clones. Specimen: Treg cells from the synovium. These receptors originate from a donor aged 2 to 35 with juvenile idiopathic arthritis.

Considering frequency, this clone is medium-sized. The chain's CDR3 is CASSLLAGGSLAKNIQYF. J is TRBJ2-4 and V is TRBV7-6; checking the TCRdb D call of TRBD2 is not possible without DNA. Germline V CDR1 and CDR2: SGHVS, FNYEAQ. CDR3 length: 18 residues. This entry has no DNA.

This CDR3 is CASSVSGGRVDTQYF. This chain joins TRBV9 and TRBJ2-3; lacking DNA, the TRBD1 call made by TCRdb goes unchecked. Germline CDR1 reads SGDLS; CDR2 reads YYNGEE. The CDR3 has 15 residues. Only the protein is available. Full variable domain (outside the CDR3, taken from reference TRBV9 and TRBJ2-3): DSGVTQTPKHLITATGQRVTLRCSPRSGDLSVYWYQQSLDQGLQFLIQYYNGEERAKGNILERFSAQQFPDLHSELNLSSLELGDSALYFCASSVSGGRVDTQYFGPGTRLTVL.

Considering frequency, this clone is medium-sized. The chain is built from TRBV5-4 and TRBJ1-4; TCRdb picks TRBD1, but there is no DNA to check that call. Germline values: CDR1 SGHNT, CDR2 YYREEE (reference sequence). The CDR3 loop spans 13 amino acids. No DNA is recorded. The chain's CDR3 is CASRQGANEKLFF.

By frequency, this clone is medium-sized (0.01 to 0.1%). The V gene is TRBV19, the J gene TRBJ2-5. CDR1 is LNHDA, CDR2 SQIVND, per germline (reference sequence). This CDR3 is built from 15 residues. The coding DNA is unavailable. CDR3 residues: CASSIRAVRQETQYF.

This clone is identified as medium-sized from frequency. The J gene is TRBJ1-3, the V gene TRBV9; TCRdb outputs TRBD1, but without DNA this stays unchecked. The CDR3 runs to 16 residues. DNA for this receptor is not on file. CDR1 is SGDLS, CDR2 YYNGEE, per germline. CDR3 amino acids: CASSAPGTGAGNTIYF.

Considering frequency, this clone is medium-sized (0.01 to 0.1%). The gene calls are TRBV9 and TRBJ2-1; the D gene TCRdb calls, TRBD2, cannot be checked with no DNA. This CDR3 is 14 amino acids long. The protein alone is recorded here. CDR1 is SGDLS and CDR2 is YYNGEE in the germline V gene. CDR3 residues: CASSARGLYNEQFF.

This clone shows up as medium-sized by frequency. CDR3 region: CASSPGTGSYEQYF. The J gene is TRBJ2-7, the V gene TRBV7-9; lacking DNA, the TRBD1 call made by TCRdb goes unchecked. The CDR3 consists of 14 residues. Only the protein is on record. Per the germline V gene, CDR1 is SEHNR and CDR2 is FQNEAQ (reference sequence).

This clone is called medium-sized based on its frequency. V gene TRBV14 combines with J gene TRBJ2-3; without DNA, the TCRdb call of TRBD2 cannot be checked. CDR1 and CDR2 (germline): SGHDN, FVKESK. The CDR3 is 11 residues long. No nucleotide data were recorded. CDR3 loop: CASSQRNTQYF.

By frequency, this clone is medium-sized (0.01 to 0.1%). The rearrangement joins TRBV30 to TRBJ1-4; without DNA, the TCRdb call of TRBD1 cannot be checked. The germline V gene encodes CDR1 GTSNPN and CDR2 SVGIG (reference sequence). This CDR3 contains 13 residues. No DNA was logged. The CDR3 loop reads CAWKGTGTEKLFF.

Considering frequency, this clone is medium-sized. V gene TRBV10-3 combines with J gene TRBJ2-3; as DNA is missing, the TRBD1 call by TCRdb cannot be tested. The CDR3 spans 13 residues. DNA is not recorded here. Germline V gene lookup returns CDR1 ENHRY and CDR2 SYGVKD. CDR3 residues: CAISELIRDTQYF.

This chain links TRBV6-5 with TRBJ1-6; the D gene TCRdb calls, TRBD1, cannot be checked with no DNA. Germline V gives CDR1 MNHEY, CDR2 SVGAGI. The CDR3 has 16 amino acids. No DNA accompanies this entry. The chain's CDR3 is CASSYSWGQGNSPLHF.

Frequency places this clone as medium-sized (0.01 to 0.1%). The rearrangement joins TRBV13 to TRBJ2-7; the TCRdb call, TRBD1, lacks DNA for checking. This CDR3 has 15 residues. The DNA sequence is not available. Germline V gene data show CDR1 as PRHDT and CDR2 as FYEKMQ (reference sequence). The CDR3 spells CASSQRRTGSYEQYF.

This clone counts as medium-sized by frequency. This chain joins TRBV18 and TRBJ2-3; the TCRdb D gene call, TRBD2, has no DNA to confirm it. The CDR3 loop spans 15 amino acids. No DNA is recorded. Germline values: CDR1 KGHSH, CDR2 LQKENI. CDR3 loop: CASSPGGSGADTQYF.

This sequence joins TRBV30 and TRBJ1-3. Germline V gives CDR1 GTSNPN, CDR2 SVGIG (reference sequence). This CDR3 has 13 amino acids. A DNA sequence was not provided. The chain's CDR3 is CAWSVTSGNTIYF.

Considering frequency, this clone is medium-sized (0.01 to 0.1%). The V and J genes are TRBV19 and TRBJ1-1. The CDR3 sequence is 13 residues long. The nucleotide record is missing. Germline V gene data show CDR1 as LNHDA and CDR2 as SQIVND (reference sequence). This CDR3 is CASNSGRYTEAFF.

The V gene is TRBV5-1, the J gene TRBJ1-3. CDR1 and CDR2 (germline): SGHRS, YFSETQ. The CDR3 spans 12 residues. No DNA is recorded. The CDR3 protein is CASRDSGNTIYF.

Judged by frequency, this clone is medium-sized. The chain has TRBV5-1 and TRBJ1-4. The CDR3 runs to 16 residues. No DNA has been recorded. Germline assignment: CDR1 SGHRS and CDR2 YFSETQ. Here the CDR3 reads CASKATQIVTNEKLFF. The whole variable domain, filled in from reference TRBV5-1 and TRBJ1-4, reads KAGVTQTPRYLIKTRGQQVTLSCSPISGHRSVSWYQQTPGQGLQFLFEYFSETQRNKGNFPGRFSGRQFSNSRSEMNVSTLELGDSALYLCASKATQIVTNEKLFFGSGTQLSVL.

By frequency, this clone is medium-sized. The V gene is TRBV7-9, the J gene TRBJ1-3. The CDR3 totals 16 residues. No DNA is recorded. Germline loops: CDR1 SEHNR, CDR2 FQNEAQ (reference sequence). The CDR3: CASSATGPLSGNTIYF.

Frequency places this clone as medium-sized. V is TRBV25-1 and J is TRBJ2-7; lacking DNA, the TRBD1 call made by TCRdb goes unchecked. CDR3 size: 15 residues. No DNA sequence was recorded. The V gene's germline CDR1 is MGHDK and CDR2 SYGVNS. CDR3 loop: CASSPRTGSIHEQYF.

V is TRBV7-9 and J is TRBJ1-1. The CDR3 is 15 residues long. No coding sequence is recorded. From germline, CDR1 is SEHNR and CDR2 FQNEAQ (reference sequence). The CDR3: CASSLGGGWNTEAFF.

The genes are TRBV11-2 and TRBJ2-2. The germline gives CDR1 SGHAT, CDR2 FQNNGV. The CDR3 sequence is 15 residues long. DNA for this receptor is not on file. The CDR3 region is CASSLRLTNTGELFF.

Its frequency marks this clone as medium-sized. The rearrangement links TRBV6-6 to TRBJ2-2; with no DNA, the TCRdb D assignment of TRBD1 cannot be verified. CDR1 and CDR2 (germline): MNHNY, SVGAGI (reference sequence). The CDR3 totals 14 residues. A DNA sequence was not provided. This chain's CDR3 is CASTPIGGSGELFF.

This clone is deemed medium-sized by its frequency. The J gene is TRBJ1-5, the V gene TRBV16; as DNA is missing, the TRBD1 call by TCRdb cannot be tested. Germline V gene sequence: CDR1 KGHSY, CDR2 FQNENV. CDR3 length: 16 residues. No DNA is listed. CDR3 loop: CASSQTGTGNNQPQHF.

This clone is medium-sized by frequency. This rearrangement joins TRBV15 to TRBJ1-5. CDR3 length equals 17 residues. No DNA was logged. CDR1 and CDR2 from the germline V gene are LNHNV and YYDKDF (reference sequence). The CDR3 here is CATSRDLGLYSNQPQHF.

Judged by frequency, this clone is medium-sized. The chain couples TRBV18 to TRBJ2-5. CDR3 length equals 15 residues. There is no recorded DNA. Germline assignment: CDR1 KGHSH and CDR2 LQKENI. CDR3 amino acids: CASSPRFEGGETQYF.